The rows below give T cell receptor beta chains drawn from one sample of a study of vaccination effects on CD4 cells after COVID-19. Method: immunoSEQ multiplex PCR; TCRdb's copy keeps in-frame clones and lacks some. The profile shows tens of thousands of clones, approximately 72% of them singletons. The antigens for these receptors are not known. Sequences were derived from CD4+ T cells from PBMCs cultured without peptide, sampled before COVID-19 vaccination. These receptors all stem from a human donor who received a COVID-19 vaccine. Both conserved end residues are part of each CDR3. The D gene is left open where the match is weak. Size is stated for part of the rows, as once, few or many counts, or as a class when the clone is expanded.

abundance	v_gene	d_gene	j_gene	CDR3nt	CDR3aa
few	TRBV6-1	TRBD1	TRBJ1-2	TGTGCCAGCAGTGAAAGTGGCAGGGGGTTGGGCTACACCTTC	CASSESGRGLGYTF
.	TRBV5-5	.	TRBJ1-6	TGTGCCAGCAGCTTGGCGCAGGTAACAGATCCACCCCTCCACTTT	CASSLAQVTDPPLHF
.	TRBV7-9	.	TRBJ1-3	TGTGCCAGCAGCTGGGACACGACCTCTGGAAACACCATATATTTT	CASSWDTTSGNTIYF
few	TRBV5-1	.	TRBJ2-3	TGCGCCAGCAGCCCACCCGGACGAGGAAGGAGTTTTGGGCAGTATTTT	CASSPPGRGRSFGQYF
.	TRBV21-1	.	TRBJ2-7	TGTGCCAGCAGCGGCGGGGCAACCCCCTACGAGCAGTACTTC	CASSGGATPYEQYF
.	TRBV28	.	TRBJ1-2	TGTGCCAGCAGCTCCAGCCTGGCGCGCGGCTACACCTTC	CASSSSLARGYTF
.	TRBV3-1/TRBV3-2	TRBD2	TRBJ2-7	TGTGCCAGCAGCCAAGTTGGGGGGGTCAGCTCCTACGAGCAGTACTTC	CASSQVGGVSSYEQYF
once	TRBV2	.	TRBJ1-1	TGTGCCAGCAGTGTAGTAGGGAACACTGAAGCTTTCTTT	CASSVVGNTEAFF
.	TRBV7-2	.	TRBJ2-2	TGTGCCAGCAGCTTAGAACTCGGGGAGCTGTTTTTT	CASSLELGELFF
.	TRBV5-6	.	TRBJ2-2	TGTGCCAGCAGCCTGGGACACCTTTTAGCCGGGGAGCTGTTTTTT	CASSLGHLLAGELFF
.	TRBV19	.	TRBJ1-3	TGTGCCAGTAGTGTCAACCCACAGGGTTTTGGAAACACCATATATTTT	CASSVNPQGFGNTIYF
.	TRBV6-5	.	TRBJ1-4	TGTGCCAGCAGTTACAGACAGAATGAAAAACTGTTTTTT	CASSYRQNEKLFF
.	TRBV5-6	.	TRBJ1-2	TGTGCCAGCAGCTCGCCGGACAGAGACTATGGCTACACCTTC	CASSSPDRDYGYTF
.	TRBV28	.	TRBJ2-7	TGTGCCAGCAGTGGCTACCGGGAACCCTTATTC	CASSGYREPLF
.	TRBV25-1	.	TRBJ1-4	TGTGCCAGCAGTGAAGTAGCAGCGGCCGGTGAAAAACTGTTTTTT	CASSEVAAAGEKLFF
.	TRBV15	TRBD1	TRBJ1-1	TGTGCCACCTCTGCGACGCCAGGGACAGGGTGGGGCACTGAAGCTTTCTTT	CATSATPGTGWGTEAFF
.	TRBV19	.	TRBJ1-4	TGTGCCAGTAGTGTCCTCGGGGGCGGTGTAGAAAAACTGTTTTTT	CASSVLGGGVEKLFF
.	TRBV6-1	.	TRBJ1-1	TGTGCCAGCAGTGAAAGGGTTGGAACTGAAGCTTTCTTT	CASSERVGTEAFF
.	TRBV12-3/TRBV12-4	TRBD2	TRBJ2-7	TGTGCCAGCAGCTTAGCGGGGCAGGGCGAGCAGTACTTC	CASSLAGQGEQYF
.	TRBV19	TRBD1	TRBJ1-1	TGTGCCAGTAGTGACAGGGGGCGATCCGACACTGAAGCTTTCTTT	CASSDRGRSDTEAFF